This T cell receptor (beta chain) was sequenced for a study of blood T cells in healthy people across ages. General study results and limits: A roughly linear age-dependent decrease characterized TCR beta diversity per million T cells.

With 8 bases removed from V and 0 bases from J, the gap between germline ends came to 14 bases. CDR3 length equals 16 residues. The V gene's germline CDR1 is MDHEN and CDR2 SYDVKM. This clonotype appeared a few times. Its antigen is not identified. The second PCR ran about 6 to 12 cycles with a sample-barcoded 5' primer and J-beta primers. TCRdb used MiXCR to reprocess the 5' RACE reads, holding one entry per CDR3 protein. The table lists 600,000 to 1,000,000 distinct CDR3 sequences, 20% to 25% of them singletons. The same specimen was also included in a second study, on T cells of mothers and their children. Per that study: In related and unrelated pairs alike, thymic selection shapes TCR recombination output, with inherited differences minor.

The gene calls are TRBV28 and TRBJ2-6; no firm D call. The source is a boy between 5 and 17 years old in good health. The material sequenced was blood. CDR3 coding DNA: TGTGCCAGCTGGTCGCCCTCCTTCTCTGGGGCCAACGTCCTGACTTTC. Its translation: CASWSPSFSGANVLTF.